The source of this TCR beta chain is a study of vaccination and CD4 T cells after COVID-19. Findings of the study overall: 304 of 307 vaccine-specific clones from convalescent patients were spike mono-reactive.

The germline V gene has CDR1 LGHNA and CDR2 YNFKEQ. The CDR3 extends over 13 amino acids. This clonotype turned up a few times. The antigen is unknown. Researchers used the Oncomine TCR Beta short-read assay to sequence DNA from cultured CD4+ T cells. Via MiXCR, TCRdb re-called the PCR reads, giving one row per CDR3 protein. The sample carries 3,500 to 4,500 distinct CDR3 sequences, roughly 23% recorded once. Treatment here: roughly 10-day PBMC culture with coronavirus spike peptide pools or control peptides (ViraFEST assay). Harvesting of the unexposed donor's CD4+ T cells predated the COVID-19 pandemic (2011-2018). In the ViraFEST assay, peptide-pool expansion preceded TCR sequencing of expanded clonotypes. If enough cells were available, CD4+ T cells from unexposed donors were probed with SARS-CoV-2 S/N and four cold-coronavirus spikes.

Sequencing used CD4+ T cells from blood, cultured in vitro. The clonotype originates from a human donor in good health. This chain uses TRBV4-2 with TRBJ2-5; possible D gene TRBD1, 7 bases. The CDR3 here is CAAGGLSGETQYF. CDR3 coding DNA: TGTGCAGCAGGGGGGCTCAGCGGAGAGACCCAGTACTTC.